Below, 2 T cell receptor beta chains from the same sample are listed, as sequenced in a study of cytomegalovirus exposure and HLA in healthy donors (TCRdb year 2017). The library came from the immunoSEQ multiplex PCR assay. For the multiplex PCR, a mixture combining 60 forward primers for TCR Vbeta segments and 13 reverse primers for TCR Jbeta segments was used. The source is immuneACCESS, and TCRdb retained only in-frame sequences with V and J called. Part of the clones is not carried over; for the studies checked, unresolved V genes explain less than half of this, and the remainder is unexplained. This sample lists approximately 110,000 clones; over 70% were detected once. In total, the top ten clones hold 5.6% of the sample. Sequenced material: PBMCs. These receptor sequences come from a male donor in good health and CMV-seronegative.

The chain combines TRBV5-8 with TRBJ1-3, with TRBD1 as a possible D gene (5 bases). V lost 4 bases to trimming and J lost 0 bases, with 14 bases between them. Germline V gene data show CDR1 as SGHTS and CDR2 as YDEGEE. This CDR3 has 16 amino acids. The CDR3 loop reads CASSPGLLSSGNTIYF. Written as DNA, the CDR3 is TGTGCCAGCAGCCCGGGACTCTTAAGCTCTGGAAACACCATATATTTT.

CDR3 bases: TGTGCCAGCAGTTTATCTAGGAGGAACGAGCAGTACTTC. This gives the protein CASSLSRRNEQYF. This chain connects TRBV28 to TRBJ2-7; TRBD2 might be the D (5 bases). Looked up from germline, CDR1 is MDHEN and CDR2 is SYDVKM. The V and J ends lost 1 base and 5 bases respectively, with 9 bases between them. The CDR3 has 13 amino acids.